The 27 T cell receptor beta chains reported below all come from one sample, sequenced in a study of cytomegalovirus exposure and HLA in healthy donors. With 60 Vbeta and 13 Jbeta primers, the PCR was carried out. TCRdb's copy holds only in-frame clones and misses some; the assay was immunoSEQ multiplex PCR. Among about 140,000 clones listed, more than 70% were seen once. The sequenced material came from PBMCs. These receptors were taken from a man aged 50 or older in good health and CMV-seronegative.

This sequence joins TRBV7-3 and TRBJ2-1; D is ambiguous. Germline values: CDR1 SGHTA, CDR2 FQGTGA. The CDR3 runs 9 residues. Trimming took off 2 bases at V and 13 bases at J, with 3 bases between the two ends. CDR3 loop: CASSLYQFF. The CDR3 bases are TGTGCCAGCAGCTTATATCAGTTCTTC.

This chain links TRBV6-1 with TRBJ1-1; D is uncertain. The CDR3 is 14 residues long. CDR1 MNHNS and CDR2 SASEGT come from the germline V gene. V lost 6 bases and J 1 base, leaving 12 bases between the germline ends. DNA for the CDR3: TGTGCCAGCAGGAGAGGGCGTGGGAACACTGAAGCTTTCTTT. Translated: CASRRGRGNTEAFF.

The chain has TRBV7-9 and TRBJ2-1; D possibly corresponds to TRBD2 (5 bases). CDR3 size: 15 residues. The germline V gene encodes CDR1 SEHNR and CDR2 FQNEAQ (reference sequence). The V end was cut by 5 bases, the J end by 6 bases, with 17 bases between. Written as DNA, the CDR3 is TGTGCCAGCAGCGCCCAGCGGACTTCTCCCAATGAGCAGTTCTTC. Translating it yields CASSAQRTSPNEQFF.

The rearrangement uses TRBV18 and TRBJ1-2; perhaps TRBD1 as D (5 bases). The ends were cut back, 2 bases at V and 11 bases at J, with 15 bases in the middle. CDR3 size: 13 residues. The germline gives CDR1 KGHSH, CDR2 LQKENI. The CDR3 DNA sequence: TGTGCCAGCTCACCAGCCGGAGGGGAGAGGTACACCTTC. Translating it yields CASSPAGGERYTF.

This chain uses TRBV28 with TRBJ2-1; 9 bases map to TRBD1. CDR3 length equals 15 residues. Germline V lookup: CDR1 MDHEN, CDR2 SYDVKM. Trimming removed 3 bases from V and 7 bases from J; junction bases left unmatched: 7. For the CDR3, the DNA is TGTGCCAGCAGTTTGTGGACAGGGGAAAGGAATGAGCAGTTCTTC. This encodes CASSLWTGERNEQFF.

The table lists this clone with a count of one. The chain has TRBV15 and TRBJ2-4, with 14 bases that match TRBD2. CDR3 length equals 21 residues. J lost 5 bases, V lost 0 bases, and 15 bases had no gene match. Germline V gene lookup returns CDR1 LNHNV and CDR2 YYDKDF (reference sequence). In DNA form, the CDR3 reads TGTGCCACCAGCAGAGACTACGGGACTAGCGGGAGAGTGGTGCCAGAAAACATTCAGTACTTC. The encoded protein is CATSRDYGTSGRVVPENIQYF.

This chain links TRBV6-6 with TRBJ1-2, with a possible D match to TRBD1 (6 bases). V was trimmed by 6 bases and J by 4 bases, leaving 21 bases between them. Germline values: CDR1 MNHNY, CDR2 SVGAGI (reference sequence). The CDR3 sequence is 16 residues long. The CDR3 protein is CASSPGVGISLYGYTF. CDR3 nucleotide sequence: TGTGCCAGCAGCCCAGGGGTGGGAATTAGCCTCTATGGCTACACCTTC.

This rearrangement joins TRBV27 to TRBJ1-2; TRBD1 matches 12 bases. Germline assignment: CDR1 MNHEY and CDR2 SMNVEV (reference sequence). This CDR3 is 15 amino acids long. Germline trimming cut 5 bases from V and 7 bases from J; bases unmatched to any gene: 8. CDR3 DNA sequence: TGTGCCAGCAGTCACGGGACAGGGGGCGCGTTTGGCTACACCTTC. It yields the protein CASSHGTGGAFGYTF.

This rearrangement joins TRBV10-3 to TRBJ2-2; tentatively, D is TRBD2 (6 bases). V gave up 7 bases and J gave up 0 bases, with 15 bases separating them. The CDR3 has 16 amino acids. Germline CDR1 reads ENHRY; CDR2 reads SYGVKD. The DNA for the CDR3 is TGTGCCATCAACGCGGGAACTCCTTCGAACACCGGGGAGCTGTTTTTT. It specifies CAINAGTPSNTGELFF.

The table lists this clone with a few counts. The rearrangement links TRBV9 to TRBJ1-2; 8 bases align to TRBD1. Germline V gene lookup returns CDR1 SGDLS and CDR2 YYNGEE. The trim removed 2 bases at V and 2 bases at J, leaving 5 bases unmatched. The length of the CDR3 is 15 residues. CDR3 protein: CASSVSRQGNYGYTF. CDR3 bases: TGTGCCAGCAGCGTGAGCCGACAGGGGAACTATGGCTACACCTTC. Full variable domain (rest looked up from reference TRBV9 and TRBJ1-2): DSGVTQTPKHLITATGQRVTLRCSPRSGDLSVYWYQQSLDQGLQFLIQYYNGEERAKGNILERFSAQQFPDLHSELNLSSLELGDSALYFCASSVSRQGNYGYTFGSGTRLTVV.

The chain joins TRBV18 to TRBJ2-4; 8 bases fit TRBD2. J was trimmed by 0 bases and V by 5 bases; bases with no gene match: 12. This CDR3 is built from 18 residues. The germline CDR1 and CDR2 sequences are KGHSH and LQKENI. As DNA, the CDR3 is TGTGCCAGCTCAGCACTAGCGGTCCGGGACCTAGCCAAAAACATTCAGTACTTC. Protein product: CASSALAVRDLAKNIQYF.

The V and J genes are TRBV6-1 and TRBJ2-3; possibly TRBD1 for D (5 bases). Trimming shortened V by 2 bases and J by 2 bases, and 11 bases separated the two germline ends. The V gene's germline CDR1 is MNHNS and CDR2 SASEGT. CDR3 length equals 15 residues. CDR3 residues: CASSEQGTPTDTQYF. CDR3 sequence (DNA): TGTGCCAGCAGTGAACAGGGTACTCCCACAGATACGCAGTATTTT.

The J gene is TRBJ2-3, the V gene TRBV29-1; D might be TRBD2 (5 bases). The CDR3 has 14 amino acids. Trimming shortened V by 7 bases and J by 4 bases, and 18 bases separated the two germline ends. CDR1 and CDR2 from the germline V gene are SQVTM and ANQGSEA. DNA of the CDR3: TGCAGCGGACGCACGTCTCAGAGGGCAGATACGCAGTATTTT. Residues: CSGRTSQRADTQYF.

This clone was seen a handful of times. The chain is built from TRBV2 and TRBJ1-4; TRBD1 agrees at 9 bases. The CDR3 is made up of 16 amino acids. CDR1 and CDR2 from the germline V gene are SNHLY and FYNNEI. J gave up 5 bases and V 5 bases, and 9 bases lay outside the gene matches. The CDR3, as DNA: TGTGCCAGCAGTCGGAGACAGGGGGGGCGCAATGAAAAACTGTTTTTT. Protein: CASSRRQGGRNEKLFF.

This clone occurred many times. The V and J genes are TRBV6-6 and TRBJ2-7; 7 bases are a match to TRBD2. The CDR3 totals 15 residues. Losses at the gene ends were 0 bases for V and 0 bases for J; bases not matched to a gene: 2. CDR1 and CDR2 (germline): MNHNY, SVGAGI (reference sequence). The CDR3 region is CASSYSGGSSYEQYF. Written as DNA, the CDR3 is TGTGCCAGCAGTTACTCGGGGGGGAGCTCCTACGAGCAGTACTTC.

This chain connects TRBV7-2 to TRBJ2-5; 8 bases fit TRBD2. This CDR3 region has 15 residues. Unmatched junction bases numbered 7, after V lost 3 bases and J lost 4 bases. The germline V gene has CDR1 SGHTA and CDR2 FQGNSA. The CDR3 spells CASSFRGGSSETQYF. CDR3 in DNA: TGTGCCAGCAGCTTCCGGGGGGGCTCTTCAGAGACCCAGTACTTC.

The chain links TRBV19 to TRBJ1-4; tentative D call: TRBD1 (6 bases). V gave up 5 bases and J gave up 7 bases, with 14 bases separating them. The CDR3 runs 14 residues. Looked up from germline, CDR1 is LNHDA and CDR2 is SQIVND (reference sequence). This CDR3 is CASSPGARGEKLFF. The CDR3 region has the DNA TGTGCCAGTAGTCCAGGGGCCAGGGGTGAAAAACTGTTTTTT.

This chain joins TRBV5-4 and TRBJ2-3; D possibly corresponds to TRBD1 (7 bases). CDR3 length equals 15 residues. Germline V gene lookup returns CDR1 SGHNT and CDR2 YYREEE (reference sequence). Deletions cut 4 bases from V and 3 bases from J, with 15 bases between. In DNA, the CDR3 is TGTGCCAGCAGCAGCAGGGGGGAAGGGACAGATACGCAGTATTTT. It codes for CASSSRGEGTDTQYF.

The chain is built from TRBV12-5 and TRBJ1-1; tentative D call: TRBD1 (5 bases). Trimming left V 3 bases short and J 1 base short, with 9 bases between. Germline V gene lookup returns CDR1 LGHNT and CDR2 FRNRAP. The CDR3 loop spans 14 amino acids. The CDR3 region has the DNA TGTGCTAGTGGTTTTAGTAGGGGGAACACTGAAGCTTTCTTT. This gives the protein CASGFSRGNTEAFF.

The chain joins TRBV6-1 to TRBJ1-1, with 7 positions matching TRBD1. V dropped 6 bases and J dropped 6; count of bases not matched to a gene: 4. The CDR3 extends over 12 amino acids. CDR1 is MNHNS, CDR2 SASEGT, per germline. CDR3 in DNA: TGTGCCAGCAGGAACAGGGGCTCTGAAGCTTTCTTT. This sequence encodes CASRNRGSEAFF.

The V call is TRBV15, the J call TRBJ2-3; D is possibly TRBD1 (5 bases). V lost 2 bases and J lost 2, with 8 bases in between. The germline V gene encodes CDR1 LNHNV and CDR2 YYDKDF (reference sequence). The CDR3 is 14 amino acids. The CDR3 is CATSRRQYTDTQYF. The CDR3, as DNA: TGTGCCACCAGCAGAAGACAGTACACAGATACGCAGTATTTT. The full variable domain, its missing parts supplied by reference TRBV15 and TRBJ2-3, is DAMVIQNPRYQVTQFGKPVTLSCSQTLNHNVMYWYQQKSSQAPKLLFHYYDKDFNNEADTPDNFQSRRPNTSFCFLDIRSPGLGDTAMYLCATSRRQYTDTQYFGPGTRLTVL.

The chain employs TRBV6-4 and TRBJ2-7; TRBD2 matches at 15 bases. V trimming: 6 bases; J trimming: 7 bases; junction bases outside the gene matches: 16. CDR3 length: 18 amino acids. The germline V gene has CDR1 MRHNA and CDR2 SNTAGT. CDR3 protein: CASSEPGLAGGVHGEQYF. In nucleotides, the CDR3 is TGTGCCAGCAGCGAACCGGGACTAGCGGGAGGCGTCCATGGGGAGCAGTACTTC.

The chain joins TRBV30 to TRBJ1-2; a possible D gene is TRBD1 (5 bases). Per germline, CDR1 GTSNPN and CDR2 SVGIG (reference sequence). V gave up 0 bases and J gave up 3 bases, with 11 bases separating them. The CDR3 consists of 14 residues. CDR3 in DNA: TGTGCCTGGAGTGTGTCTCAGGGTTACTATGGCTACACCTTC. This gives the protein CAWSVSQGYYGYTF.

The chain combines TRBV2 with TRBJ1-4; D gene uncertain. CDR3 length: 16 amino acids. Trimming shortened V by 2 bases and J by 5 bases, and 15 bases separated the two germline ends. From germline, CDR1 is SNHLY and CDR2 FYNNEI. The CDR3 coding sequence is TGTGCCAGCAGTGAATTTCGGGTCGAAAGAAATGAAAAACTGTTTTTT. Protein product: CASSEFRVERNEKLFF.

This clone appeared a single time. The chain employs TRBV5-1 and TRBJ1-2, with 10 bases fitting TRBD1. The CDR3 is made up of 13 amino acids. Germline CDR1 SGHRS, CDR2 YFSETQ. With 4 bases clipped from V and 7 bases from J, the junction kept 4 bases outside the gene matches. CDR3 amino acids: CASSPGQGSGYTF. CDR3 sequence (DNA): TGCGCCAGCAGCCCGGGACAGGGGTCTGGCTACACCTTC.

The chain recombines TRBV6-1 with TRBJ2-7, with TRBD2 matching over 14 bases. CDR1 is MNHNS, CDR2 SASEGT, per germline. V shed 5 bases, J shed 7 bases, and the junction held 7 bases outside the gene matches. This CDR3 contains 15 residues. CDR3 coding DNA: TGTGCCAGCAGTCCCGGGACTAGCGGGGGACCTGAGCAGTACTTC. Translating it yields CASSPGTSGGPEQYF.

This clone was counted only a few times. CDR3 nucleotide sequence: TGTGCCAGCAGTTCGGGGGGCCTTTCCTACGAGCAGTACTTC. Its protein is CASSSGGLSYEQYF. The rearrangement uses TRBV6-6 and TRBJ2-7; TRBD2 is a possible D gene (7 bases). Germline V gene lookup returns CDR1 MNHNY and CDR2 SVGAGI (reference sequence). V was pared by 4 bases and J by 1 base, with 11 bases between. The CDR3 covers 14 residues.